Given below is one TCR beta chain in context. Its antigen is not known. The source of the sample is a study of T cell responses to AZD1222 COVID-19 vaccine. Study-level results: Repertoires were sampled only after the peak T cell response. Unmutated variant regions are reportedly the target of nearly half of TCRs that are spike-specific.

The V gene end was trimmed by 5 bases and the J gene end by 0 bases; junction bases not matched to a gene: 2. The CDR3 extends over 15 amino acids. CDR1 and CDR2 from the germline V gene are SEHNR and FQNEAQ (reference sequence). Libraries were prepared by immunoSEQ multiplex PCR; TCRdb keeps only in-frame clonotypes and omits some of them. The data contain 80,000 to 100,000 clones, approximately 83% of them singletons. This sequence was found in an adult who received the AZD1222 COVID-19 vaccine. The sequences come from peripheral blood, collected 28 days after the second AZD1222 dose. V gene TRBV7-9 combines with J gene TRBJ1-4; 8 bases map to TRBD1. DNA of the CDR3: TGTGCCAGCAGCCAGGGACAGGCAACTAATGAAAAACTGTTTTTT. This gives the protein CASSQGQATNEKLFF.